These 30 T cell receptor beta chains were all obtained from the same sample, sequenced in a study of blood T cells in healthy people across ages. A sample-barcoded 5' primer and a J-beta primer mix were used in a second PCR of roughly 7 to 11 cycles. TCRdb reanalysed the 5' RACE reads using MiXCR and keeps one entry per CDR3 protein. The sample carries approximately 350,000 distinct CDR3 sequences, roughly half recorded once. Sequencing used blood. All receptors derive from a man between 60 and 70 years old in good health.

Here the CDR3 DNA reads TGTGCCAGCAACCCTGCCCGGGGTGATGAGCAGTTCTTC. Translation: CASNPARGDEQFF. V usage is TRBV7-2 and J usage is TRBJ2-1; D is perhaps TRBD2 (5 bases). V dropped 7 bases and J dropped 8 bases, with 15 bases sitting between them. The CDR3 extends over 13 amino acids. Germline CDR1 reads SGHTA; CDR2 reads FQGNSA.

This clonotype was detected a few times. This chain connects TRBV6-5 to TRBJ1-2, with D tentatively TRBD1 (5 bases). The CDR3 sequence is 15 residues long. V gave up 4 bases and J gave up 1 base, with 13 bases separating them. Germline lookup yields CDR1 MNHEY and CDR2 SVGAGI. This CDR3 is CASSSRGIGNYGYTF. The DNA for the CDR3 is TGTGCCAGCAGTTCCCGGGGGATTGGTAACTATGGCTACACCTTC.

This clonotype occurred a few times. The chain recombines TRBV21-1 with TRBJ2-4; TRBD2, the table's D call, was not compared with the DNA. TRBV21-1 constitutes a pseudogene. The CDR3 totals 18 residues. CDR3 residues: CAPLHRILPSQGKNIQYF. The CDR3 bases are TGTGCCCCCTTACACCGAATTCTACCTAGCCAAGGGAAAAACATTCAGTACTTC.

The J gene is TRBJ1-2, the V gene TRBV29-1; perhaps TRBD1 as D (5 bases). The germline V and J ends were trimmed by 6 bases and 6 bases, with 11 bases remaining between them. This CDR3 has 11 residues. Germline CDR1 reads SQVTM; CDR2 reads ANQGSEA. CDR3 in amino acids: CSVVQGNGYTF. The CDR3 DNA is TGCAGCGTAGTCCAGGGAAATGGCTACACCTTC.

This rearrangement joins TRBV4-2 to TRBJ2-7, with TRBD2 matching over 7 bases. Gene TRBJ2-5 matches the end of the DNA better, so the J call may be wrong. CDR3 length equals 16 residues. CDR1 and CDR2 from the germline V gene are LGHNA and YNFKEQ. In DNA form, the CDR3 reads TGTGCCAGCAGCCAAGCTAGCGGTCCCCAGGGAGAGACCCAGTACTTC. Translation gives CASSQASGPQGETQYF.

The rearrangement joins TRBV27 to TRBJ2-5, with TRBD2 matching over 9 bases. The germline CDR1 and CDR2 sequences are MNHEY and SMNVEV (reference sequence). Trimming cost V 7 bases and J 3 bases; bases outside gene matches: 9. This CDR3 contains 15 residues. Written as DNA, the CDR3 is TGTGCCAGCAAGGGGGTAGCGGGAGAAGAAGAGACCCAGTACTTC. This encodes CASKGVAGEEETQYF.

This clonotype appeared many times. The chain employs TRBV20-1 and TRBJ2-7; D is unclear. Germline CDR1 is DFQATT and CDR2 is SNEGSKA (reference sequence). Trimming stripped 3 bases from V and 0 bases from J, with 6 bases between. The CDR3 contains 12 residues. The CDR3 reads CSARESSYEQYF. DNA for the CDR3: TGCAGTGCTAGGGAGAGCTCCTACGAGCAGTACTTC.

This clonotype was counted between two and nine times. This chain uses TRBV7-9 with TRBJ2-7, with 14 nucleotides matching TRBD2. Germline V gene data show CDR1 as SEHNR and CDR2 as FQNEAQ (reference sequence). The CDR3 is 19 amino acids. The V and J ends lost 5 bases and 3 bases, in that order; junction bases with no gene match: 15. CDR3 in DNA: TGTGCCAGCAGCACCTCGGGACTAGCGGGAGCCCGGGGGTACTACGAGCAGTACTTC. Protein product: CASSTSGLAGARGYYEQYF.

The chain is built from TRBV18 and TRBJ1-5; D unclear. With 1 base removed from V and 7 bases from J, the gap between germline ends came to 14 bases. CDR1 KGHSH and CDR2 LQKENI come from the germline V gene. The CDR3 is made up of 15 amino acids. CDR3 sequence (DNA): TGTGCCAGCTCACCACTGGGCGGGGTCGGCCAGCCCCAGCATTTT. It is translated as CASSPLGGVGQPQHF. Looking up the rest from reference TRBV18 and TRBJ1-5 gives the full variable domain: NAGVMQNPRHLVRRRGQEARLRCSPMKGHSHVYWYRQLPEEGLKFMVYLQKENIIDESGMPKERFSAEFPKEGPSILRIQQVVRGDSAAYFCASSPLGGVGQPQHFGDGTRLSIL.

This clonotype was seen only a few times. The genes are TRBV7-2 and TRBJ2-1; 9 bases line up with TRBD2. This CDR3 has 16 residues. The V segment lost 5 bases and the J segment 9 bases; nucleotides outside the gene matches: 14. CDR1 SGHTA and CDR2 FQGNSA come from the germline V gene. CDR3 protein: CASSPGRASGIGEQFF. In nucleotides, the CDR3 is TGTGCCAGCAGCCCAGGGCGGGCTAGCGGGATTGGTGAGCAGTTCTTC.

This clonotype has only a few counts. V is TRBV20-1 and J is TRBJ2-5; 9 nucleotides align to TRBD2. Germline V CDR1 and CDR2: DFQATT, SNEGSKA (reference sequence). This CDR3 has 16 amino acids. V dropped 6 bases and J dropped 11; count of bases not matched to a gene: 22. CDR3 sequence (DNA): TGCAGTGCCACGAGGGGCGGGAGGGCCCTCTCTCGGGAGCAGTACTTC. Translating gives CSATRGGRALSREQYF.

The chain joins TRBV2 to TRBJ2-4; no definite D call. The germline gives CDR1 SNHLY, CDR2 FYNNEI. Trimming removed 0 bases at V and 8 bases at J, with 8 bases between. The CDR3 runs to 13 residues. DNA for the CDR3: TGTGCCAGCAGTGAAGCTTACCGGGACATTCAGTACTTC. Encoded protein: CASSEAYRDIQYF.

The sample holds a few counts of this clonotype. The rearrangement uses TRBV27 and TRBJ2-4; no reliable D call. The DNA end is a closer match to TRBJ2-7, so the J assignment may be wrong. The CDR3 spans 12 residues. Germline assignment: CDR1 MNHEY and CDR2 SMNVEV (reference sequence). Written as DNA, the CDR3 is TGTGCCAGCAGTTCCCACGGGCGCGAGCAGTACTTC. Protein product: CASSSHGREQYF.

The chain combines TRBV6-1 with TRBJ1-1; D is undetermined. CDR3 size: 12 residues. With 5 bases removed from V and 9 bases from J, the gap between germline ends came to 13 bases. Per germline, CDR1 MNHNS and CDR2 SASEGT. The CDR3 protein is CASSYWALQAFF. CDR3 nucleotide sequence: TGTGCCAGCAGTTATTGGGCTCTTCAAGCTTTCTTT.

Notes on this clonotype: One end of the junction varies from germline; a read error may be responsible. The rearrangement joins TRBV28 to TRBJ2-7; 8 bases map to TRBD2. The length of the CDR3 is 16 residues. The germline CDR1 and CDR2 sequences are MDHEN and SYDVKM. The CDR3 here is CASSPEREPPFYGQYF. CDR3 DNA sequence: TGTGCCAGCAGTCCCGAGCGGGAGCCCCCTTTCTACGGGCAGTACTTC.

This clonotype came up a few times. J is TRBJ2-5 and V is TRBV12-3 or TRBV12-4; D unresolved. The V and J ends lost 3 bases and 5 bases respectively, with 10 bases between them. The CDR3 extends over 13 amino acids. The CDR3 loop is CASSLMSGETQYF. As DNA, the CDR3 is TGTGCCAGCAGTTTGATGTCCGGGGAGACCCAGTACTTC.

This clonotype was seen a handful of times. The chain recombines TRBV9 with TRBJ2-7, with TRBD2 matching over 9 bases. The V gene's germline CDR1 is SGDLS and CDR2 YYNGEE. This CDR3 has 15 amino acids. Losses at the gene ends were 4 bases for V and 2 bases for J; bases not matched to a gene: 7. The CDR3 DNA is TGTGCCAGCAGCCCGAGTGGCGGGGGGGCCTACGAGCAGTACTTC. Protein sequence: CASSPSGGGAYEQYF.

This CDR3 reads CASSQDLARGNSPLHF. For the CDR3, the DNA is TGTGCCAGCAGCCAAGACTTGGCCCGAGGTAATTCACCCCTCCACTTT. The V and J genes are TRBV4-2 and TRBJ1-6; D is ambiguous. The CDR3 sequence is 16 residues long. V lost 0 bases, J lost 6 bases, and 12 bases lay in between. Germline CDR1 and CDR2: LGHNA and YNFKEQ.

The CDR3 region is CASSLAGGGRNTEAFF. The CDR3 DNA is TGCGCCAGCAGCTTGGCTGGAGGGGGCCGTAACACTGAAGCTTTCTTT. The chain employs TRBV5-1 and TRBJ1-1; 7 bases match TRBD1. J gave up 2 bases and V 0 bases, and 7 bases lay outside the gene matches. The CDR3 totals 16 residues. The germline V gene encodes CDR1 SGHRS and CDR2 YFSETQ.

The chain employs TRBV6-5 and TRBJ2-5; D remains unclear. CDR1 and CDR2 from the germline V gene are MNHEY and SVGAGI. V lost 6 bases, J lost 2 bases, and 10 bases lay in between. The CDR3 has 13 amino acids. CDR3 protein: CASRLRRQETQYF. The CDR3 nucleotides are TGTGCCAGCAGGCTCCGACGGCAAGAGACCCAGTACTTC.

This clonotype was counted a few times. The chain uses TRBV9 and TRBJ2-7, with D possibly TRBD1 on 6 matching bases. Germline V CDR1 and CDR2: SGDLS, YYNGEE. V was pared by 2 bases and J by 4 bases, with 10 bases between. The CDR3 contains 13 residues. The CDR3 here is CASSVGHLYEQYF. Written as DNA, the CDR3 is TGTGCCAGCAGCGTGGGACACCTGTACGAGCAGTACTTC.

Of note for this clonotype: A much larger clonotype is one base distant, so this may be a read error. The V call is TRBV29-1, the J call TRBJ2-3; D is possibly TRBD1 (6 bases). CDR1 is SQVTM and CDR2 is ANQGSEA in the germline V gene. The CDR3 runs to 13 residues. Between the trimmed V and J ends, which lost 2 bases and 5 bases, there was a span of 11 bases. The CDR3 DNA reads TGCAGCGTTGAAAGGGGGAAGGTAGATACGCAGTATTTT. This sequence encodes CSVERGKVDTQYF.

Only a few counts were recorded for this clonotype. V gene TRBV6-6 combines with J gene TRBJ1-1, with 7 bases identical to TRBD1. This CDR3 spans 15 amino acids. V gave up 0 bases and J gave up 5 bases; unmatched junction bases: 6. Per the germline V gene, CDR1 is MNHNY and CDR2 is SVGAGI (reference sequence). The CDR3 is CASSYSQQGRTEAFF. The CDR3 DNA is TGTGCCAGCAGTTACTCGCAACAGGGGCGGACTGAAGCTTTCTTT.

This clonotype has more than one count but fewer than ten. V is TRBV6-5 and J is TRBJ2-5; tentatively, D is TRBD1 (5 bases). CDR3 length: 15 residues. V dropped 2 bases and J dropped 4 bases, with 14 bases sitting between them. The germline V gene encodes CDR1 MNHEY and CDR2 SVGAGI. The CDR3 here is CASSYTARASETQYF. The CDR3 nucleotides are TGTGCCAGCAGTTACACCGCCAGGGCATCAGAGACCCAGTACTTC.

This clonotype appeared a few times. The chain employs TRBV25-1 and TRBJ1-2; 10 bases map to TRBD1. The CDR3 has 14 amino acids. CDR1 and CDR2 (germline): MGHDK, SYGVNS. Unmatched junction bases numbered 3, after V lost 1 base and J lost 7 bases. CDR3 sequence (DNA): TGTGCCAGCAGTGAATCAGGGACAGGGGCTGGCTACACCTTC. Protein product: CASSESGTGAGYTF.

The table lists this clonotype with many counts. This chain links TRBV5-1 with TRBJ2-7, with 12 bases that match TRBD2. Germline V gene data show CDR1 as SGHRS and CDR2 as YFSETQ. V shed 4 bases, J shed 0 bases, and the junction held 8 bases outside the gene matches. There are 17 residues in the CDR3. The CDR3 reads CASSVTLAGGSSYEQYF. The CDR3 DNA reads TGCGCCAGCAGCGTGACCCTAGCGGGGGGGAGCTCCTACGAGCAGTACTTC.

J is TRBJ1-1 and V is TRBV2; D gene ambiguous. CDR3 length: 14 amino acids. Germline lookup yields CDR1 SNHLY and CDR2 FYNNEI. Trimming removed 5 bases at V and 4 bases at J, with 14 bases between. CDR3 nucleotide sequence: TGTGCCAGCAGTCCCTCCGATCGGGGCACTGAAGCTTTCTTT. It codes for CASSPSDRGTEAFF.

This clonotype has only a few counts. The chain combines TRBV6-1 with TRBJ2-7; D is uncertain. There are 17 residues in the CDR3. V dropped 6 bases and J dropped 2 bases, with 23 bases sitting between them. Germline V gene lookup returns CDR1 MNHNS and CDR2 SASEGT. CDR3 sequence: CASRDKEYHQKTYEQYF. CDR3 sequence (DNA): TGTGCCAGCAGGGATAAGGAATACCATCAGAAAACCTACGAGCAGTACTTC.

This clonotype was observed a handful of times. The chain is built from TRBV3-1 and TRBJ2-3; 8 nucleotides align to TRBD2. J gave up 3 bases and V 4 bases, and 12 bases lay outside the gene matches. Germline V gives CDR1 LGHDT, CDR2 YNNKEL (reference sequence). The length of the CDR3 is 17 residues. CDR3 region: CASSPISSGGATDTQYF. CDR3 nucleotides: TGTGCCAGCAGCCCCATCTCGTCCGGGGGGGCGACAGATACGCAGTATTTT.

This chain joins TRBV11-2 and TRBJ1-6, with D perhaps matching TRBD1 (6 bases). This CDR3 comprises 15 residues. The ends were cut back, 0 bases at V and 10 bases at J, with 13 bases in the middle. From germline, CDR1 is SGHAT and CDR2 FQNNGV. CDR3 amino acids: CASSLDRGGRSPLHF. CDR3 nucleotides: TGTGCCAGCAGCTTAGATCGAGGGGGTCGATCACCCCTCCACTTT.